Listed below are T cell receptor beta chains from one sample, sequenced in a study of regulatory T cells in long-lasting Graves disease. Using its own MiXCR run on the multiplex PCR reads, TCRdb lists one record per CDR3 protein. The sample includes roughly 500,000 distinct CDR3 sequences, around a fifth seen only once; the top ten take approximately 14%. Source: peripheral blood mononuclear cells (PBMCs), taken when the disease was refractory, from a patient treated with antithyroid drugs. The receptors derive from a female donor with Graves disease. The CDR3 runs from the conserved cysteine through the conserved F or W. D genes are given only for firm matches. Rows give clone size only sometimes, using once, few, many, or a class for an expanded clone.

abundance	v_gene	d_gene	j_gene	CDR3nt	CDR3aa
NA	TRBV7-9	NA	TRBJ1-3	TGTGCCAGCAGCCTTACGGGCCACTCTGGAAACACCATATATTTT	CASSLTGHSGNTIYF
many	TRBV11-2	TRBD2	TRBJ2-7	TGTGCCAGCAGCTTAGGGACTAGCGGGAGAACTAGTCCCTACGAGCAGTACTTC	CASSLGTSGRTSPYEQYF
few	TRBV20-1	NA	TRBJ2-4	TGCAGTGCTGAGCGACGGACGGAAATAGCCAAAAACATTCAGTACTTC	CSAERRTEIAKNIQYF
few	TRBV27	NA	TRBJ1-1	TGTGCCAGCAGTTTATCGGCGGCTTTCTGGAACACTGAAGCTTTCTTT	CASSLSAAFWNTEAFF
NA	TRBV10-3	TRBD1	TRBJ2-7	TGTGCCATCAGCCCGACCACAGGGGCCGAAGAGCAGTACTTC	CAISPTTGAEEQYF
NA	TRBV5-8	NA	TRBJ1-6	TGTGCCAGCAGCTACACAGGGAATTCACCCCTCCACTTT	CASSYTGNSPLHF
NA	TRBV7-9	NA	TRBJ2-1	TGTGCCAGCAGCCAAGGGCGCAATGAGCAGTTCTTC	CASSQGRNEQFF
NA	TRBV7-9	NA	TRBJ2-1	TGTGCCAGCAGCCCCTCCGGGAGAGAAGATGAGCAGTTCTTC	CASSPSGREDEQFF
many	TRBV2	TRBD1	TRBJ1-1	TGTGCCAGCAGCATCAGTCCGACAGGGGGAGGGACTGAAGCTTTCTTT	CASSISPTGGGTEAFF
many	TRBV7-9	TRBD2	TRBJ2-5	TGTGCCAGCAGCTTAAGTGGACTAGCGGGAGAGGAGACCCAGTACTTC	CASSLSGLAGEETQYF
NA	TRBV2	TRBD1	TRBJ1-4	TGTGCCAGCAGCAGGACCGGGACAGGGATGGAAAAACTGTTTTTT	CASSRTGTGMEKLFF
NA	TRBV5-6	NA	TRBJ2-7	TGTGCCAGCAGCTTGGGACCGGCTCACGAGCAGTACTTC	CASSLGPAHEQYF
many	TRBV11-2	NA	TRBJ1-1	TGTGCCAGCAGCTCAATCAAATTAGGAATGAAGAACACTGAAGCTTTCTTT	CASSSIKLGMKNTEAFF
NA	TRBV5-1	TRBD1	TRBJ1-1	TGCGCCAGCAGCTGGGAGACAGGGAATTGGCAAGACGCTGAAGCTTTCTTT	CASSWETGNWQDAEAFF
NA	TRBV5-5	TRBD2	TRBJ2-3	TGTGCCAGCAGCTTCGGGACTAGCGGACCCACAGATACGCAGTATTTT	CASSFGTSGPTDTQYF
few	TRBV20-1	NA	TRBJ2-5	TGCAGTGCATGGACTGACCAAGAGACCCAGTACTTC	CSAWTDQETQYF
NA	TRBV7-9	TRBD1	TRBJ2-4	TGTGCCAGCAGCTTAGCGCTAACGGACAGGCCTACCAAAAACATTCAGTACTTC	CASSLALTDRPTKNIQYF
many	TRBV29-1	TRBD1	TRBJ1-2	TGCAGCTCCAGCCCCGGGACAGGTTATGGCTACACCTTC	CSSSPGTGYGYTF
many	TRBV12-3/TRBV12-4	TRBD2	TRBJ2-7	TGTGCCAGCAGTTTTGGGACTAGCGGCTACTCCTCCTACGAGCAGTACTTC	CASSFGTSGYSSYEQYF
many	TRBV28	NA	TRBJ1-4	TGTGCCATCATGACAGAGCGTAATGAAAAACTGTTTTTT	CAIMTERNEKLFF
NA	TRBV5-6	TRBD2	TRBJ2-1	TGTGCCAGCAGCTTGAGCGGGGGGGCCCAATATGAGCAGTTCTTC	CASSLSGGAQYEQFF
many	TRBV2	NA	TRBJ2-5	TGTGCCAGCACCTATCGGTTCCTAGAGACCCAGTACTTC	CASTYRFLETQYF
many	TRBV7-9	NA	TRBJ1-2	TGTGCCAGCAGCTTATGGCAGTATGGCTACACCTTC	CASSLWQYGYTF
many	TRBV12-5	TRBD2	TRBJ2-5	TGTGCTAGTGGTCCGGGACTAGCGGAAGAGACCCAGTACTTC	CASGPGLAEETQYF
many	TRBV2	TRBD2	TRBJ2-7	TGTGCCAGCAGTCACCAGACTAGCGGGCGTGACTCCTACGAGCAGTACTTC	CASSHQTSGRDSYEQYF
NA	TRBV3-1	NA	TRBJ2-6	TGTGCCAGCAGCCAAGATCTTGGCTCTGGGGCCAACGTCCTGACTTTC	CASSQDLGSGANVLTF
many	TRBV7-8	TRBD1	TRBJ1-1	TGTGCCAGCAGCCCGGGGACAGGGCAGAACACTGAAGCTTTCTTT	CASSPGTGQNTEAFF
many	TRBV12-3/TRBV12-4	NA	TRBJ1-2	TGTGCCAGCAGTGGCCGAGGGGGGCCCAACTATGGCTACACCTTC	CASSGRGGPNYGYTF
NA	TRBV15	NA	TRBJ2-7	TGTGCCACCAGCAGAGATGGGAACCGGGCCTACGAGCAGTACTTC	CATSRDGNRAYEQYF
many	TRBV28	NA	TRBJ1-2	TGTGCCAGCAGTGAACCCGGTGGAGTAAACTATGGCTACACCTTC	CASSEPGGVNYGYTF
few	TRBV28	NA	TRBJ2-3	TGTGCCAGTCGAGTGGCTAGCACAGATACGCAGTATTTT	CASRVASTDTQYF
many	TRBV7-2	TRBD1	TRBJ1-2	TGTGCCAGCAGCTTAAGAGGGACAGGGGTTTTCTATGGCTACACCTTC	CASSLRGTGVFYGYTF
NA	TRBV20-1	TRBD1	TRBJ1-2	TGCAGTGCCCCCTCCGAGACAGGGAACTATGGCTACACCTTC	CSAPSETGNYGYTF
few	TRBV20-1	NA	TRBJ1-6	TGCAGTGCTATTGGGAGCTCCTATAATTCACCCCTCCACTTT	CSAIGSSYNSPLHF
many	TRBV20-1	NA	TRBJ2-5	TGCAGTGCGTATATCCGGGACCGTCCGGAGACCCAGTACTTC	CSAYIRDRPETQYF
many	TRBV28	TRBD1	TRBJ2-5	TGTGCCACCGGGACAGGGGATCGAGAGACCCAGTACTTC	CATGTGDRETQYF
NA	TRBV4-3	NA	TRBJ1-3	TGCGCCAGCAGCCAAGCAACCACTGGAAACACCATATATTTT	CASSQATTGNTIYF
many	TRBV7-9	NA	TRBJ1-1	TGTGCCAGCAGCTTAAGGAGCCGGAACACTGAAGCTTTCTTT	CASSLRSRNTEAFF
few	TRBV19	NA	TRBJ2-7	TGTGCCAGTAGTATAGAGGAGACCGCCTACGAGCAGTACTTC	CASSIEETAYEQYF
NA	TRBV27	NA	TRBJ1-5	TGTGCCAGCAGTTCGAATCAGGGCAGCAATCAGCCCCAGCATTTT	CASSSNQGSNQPQHF
NA	TRBV5-4	NA	TRBJ2-7	TGTGCCAGCAGCTTGGACCGGGGGGCTTACGAGCAGTACTTC	CASSLDRGAYEQYF
NA	TRBV6-1	NA	TRBJ1-1	TGTGCCAGCCATGGACGGATGAACACTGAAGCTTTCTTT	CASHGRMNTEAFF
few	TRBV19	NA	TRBJ2-5	TGTGCCAGTAGCCCGGGACACCAACGGGGACAAGAGACCCAGTACTTC	CASSPGHQRGQETQYF
once	TRBV5-1	TRBD2	TRBJ2-3	TGCGCCAGCAGCGCGGGAGAGACAGATACGCAGTATTTT	CASSAGETDTQYF
NA	TRBV27	NA	TRBJ1-2	TGTGCCAGCAGTCCATTCCAGGGGAGGGAGGACACCTTC	CASSPFQGREDTF
few	TRBV4-3	NA	TRBJ2-5	TGCGCCAGCAGCCAAGGTATTAGCAGCGAGACCCAGTACTTC	CASSQGISSETQYF
NA	TRBV4-1	TRBD1	TRBJ2-7	TGCGCCAGCAGCCACTTACAGGGGGGTCCAGACGAGCAGTACTTC	CASSHLQGGPDEQYF
NA	TRBV3-1	TRBD1	TRBJ1-1	TGTGCCAGCAGCCAAGATTCCATTCTGCAGGGGGCTGAAGCTCTCTTT	CASSQDSILQGAEALF
few	TRBV28	TRBD1	TRBJ2-7	TGTGCCAGCAGTCCCGCCGGGACAGACTACTACGAGCAGTACTTC	CASSPAGTDYYEQYF
few	TRBV6-2/TRBV6-3	TRBD1	TRBJ2-7	TGTGCCAGCAGTAACGACAGGGCTTCCGAGCAGTACTTC	CASSNDRASEQYF
many	TRBV2	NA	TRBJ1-3	TGTGCCAGCAGTATTGGATCTGGAAACACCATATATTTT	CASSIGSGNTIYF
NA	TRBV18	NA	TRBJ2-5	TGTGCCAGCTCACCACCTGACAGGGCGGGAGGAGAGACCCAGTACTTC	CASSPPDRAGGETQYF